The next 26 T cell receptor beta chains were all read from a single sample in a study of T cell changes during pregnancy in multiple sclerosis (dated by TCRdb to 2018 to 2020). Receptors were amplified or captured by the immunoSEQ multiplex PCR assay. TCRdb limited this immuneACCESS table to in-frame rearrangements with V and J called. A share of clones is missing; checked studies link under half to unresolved V genes, and the rest is unexplained. Recorded for this sample are over 45,000 clones; about nine tenths of them occurred a single time. Under 0.45% of the sample is held by the ten biggest clonotypes. Sequenced here: CD4+ T cells from peripheral blood mononuclear cells, sampled in the third trimester of pregnancy. The receptors were gathered from a female donor with multiple sclerosis, enrolled in a pregnancy study.

The rearrangement joins TRBV19 to TRBJ1-1; perhaps TRBD1 as D (6 bases). The V end lost 3 bases, the J end lost 3 bases, and 29 bases lay between the germline ends. CDR1 and CDR2 from the germline V gene are LNHDA and SQIVND (reference sequence). The CDR3 spans 20 residues. The CDR3 protein is CASSMFSGRGRFSSHTEAFF. As DNA, the CDR3 is TGTGCCAGTAGTATGTTTTCTGGCAGGGGTCGGTTTTCGTCCCACACTGAAGCTTTCTTT.

This rearrangement joins TRBV19 to TRBJ2-3, with TRBD1 identical over 10 bases. CDR1 is LNHDA, CDR2 SQIVND, per germline (reference sequence). V trimming: 2 bases; J trimming: 3 bases; junction bases outside the gene matches: 5. This CDR3 contains 16 residues. CDR3 loop: CASSIRGQGKTDTQYF. The CDR3 coding sequence is TGTGCCAGTAGTATAAGGGGACAGGGGAAGACAGATACGCAGTATTTT.

To note about this clone: Germline and junction disagree at one end, which may indicate a read error. The CDR3, as DNA: TGTGCCAGCAGTTCCCAAACTAGCGGGGTACGGGATTTT. Encoded protein: CASSSQTSGVRDF. The chain couples TRBV6-6 to TRBJ2-3; 10 positions match TRBD2. The CDR3 spans 13 residues. Germline CDR1 MNHNY, CDR2 SVGAGI (reference sequence).

The chain combines TRBV12-5 with TRBJ2-7; a possible D gene is TRBD1 (5 bases). The CDR3 is 13 residues long. Per germline, CDR1 LGHNT and CDR2 FRNRAP. V lost 2 bases and J 6 bases, leaving 11 bases between the germline ends. CDR3 in DNA: TGTGCTAGTGGTTTGCCCGGACATTCCGAGCAGTACTTC. Translation: CASGLPGHSEQYF. The full variable domain, completed using reference TRBV12-5 and TRBJ2-7, is DARVTQTPRHKVTEMGQEVTMRCQPILGHNTVFWYRQTMMQGLELLAYFRNRAPLDDSGMPKDRFSAEMPDATLATLKIQPSEPRDSAVYFCASGLPGHSEQYFGPGTRLTVT.

The chain combines TRBV11-2 with TRBJ2-7, with D possibly being TRBD1 (6 bases). Trimming took off 0 bases at V and 6 bases at J, with 6 bases between the two ends. Germline assignment: CDR1 SGHAT and CDR2 FQNNGV. The CDR3 contains 12 residues. CDR3 nucleotide sequence: TGTGCCAGCAGCTTAGACAGGGGCGAGCAGTACTTC. Translated: CASSLDRGEQYF.

This clone was recorded once. The rearrangement joins TRBV19 to TRBJ2-1, with 8 bases lining up with TRBD1. CDR3 length equals 13 residues. Trimming removed 7 bases from V and 5 bases from J; junction bases left unmatched: 4. The germline CDR1 and CDR2 sequences are LNHDA and SQIVND (reference sequence). CDR3 region: CASIQGANNEQFF. DNA of the CDR3: TGTGCCAGTATTCAGGGGGCTAACAATGAGCAGTTCTTC.

The chain combines TRBV7-9 with TRBJ2-3, with TRBD1 matching over 7 bases. V lost 5 bases to trimming and J lost 0 bases; unmatched junction nucleotides: 8. The CDR3 is 16 amino acids. Germline V lookup: CDR1 SEHNR, CDR2 FQNEAQ (reference sequence). CDR3 in amino acids: CASSHQNRGSTDTQYF. The CDR3 DNA reads as TGTGCCAGCAGCCACCAAAACAGGGGAAGCACAGATACGCAGTATTTT.

This sequence joins TRBV6-5 and TRBJ2-1, with a tentative D call TRBD2 (6 bases). V shed 2 bases and J shed 8 bases, with 16 bases lying between them. Germline V CDR1 and CDR2: MNHEY, SVGAGI. This CDR3 spans 15 amino acids. CDR3 sequence reads: CASSYGGNLYDEQFF. In DNA form, the CDR3 reads TGTGCCAGCAGTTACGGGGGGAATCTTTACGATGAGCAGTTCTTC.

A single count supports this clone. The rearrangement joins TRBV30 to TRBJ1-6; D is unclear. Germline CDR1 GTSNPN, CDR2 SVGIG (reference sequence). The CDR3 is 14 amino acids. Trimming pared 1 base from V and 7 bases from J, leaving 11 bases between. CDR3 DNA sequence: TGTGCCTGGAGTGCCGATGGTGGCAATTCACCCCTCCACTTT. It codes for CAWSADGGNSPLHF.

J is TRBJ1-4 and V is TRBV10-3, with D hard to call. Germline V gene lookup returns CDR1 ENHRY and CDR2 SYGVKD. This CDR3 contains 15 residues. Trimming took 0 bases from V and 5 from J, leaving 10 bases between them. This chain's CDR3 is CAISESTRPNEKLFF. The CDR3 nucleotides are TGTGCCATCAGTGAGTCGACCAGGCCCAATGAAAAACTGTTTTTT.

The chain joins TRBV7-9 to TRBJ2-7; D unclear. This CDR3 contains 13 residues. Looked up from germline, CDR1 is SEHNR and CDR2 is FQNEAQ (reference sequence). V lost 7 bases and J lost 0, with 10 bases in between. In DNA, the CDR3 is TGTGCCAGCACCCTGCCGAGCTCCTACGAGCAGTACTTC. Encoded protein: CASTLPSSYEQYF.

The CDR3 region is CASSHLSTDTQYF. The CDR3, as DNA: TGCGCCAGCAGCCATCTATCCACAGATACGCAGTATTTT. This chain links TRBV4-3 with TRBJ2-3; D is ambiguous. V lost 3 bases and J lost 2, with 6 bases in between. Germline CDR1 is LGHNA and CDR2 is YSLEER. The CDR3 is 13 residues long.

The chain links TRBV7-3 to TRBJ2-2; 11 bases agree with TRBD2. V gave up 3 bases and J gave up 5 bases; unmatched junction bases: 2. CDR1 and CDR2 from the germline V gene are SGHTA and FQGTGA. This CDR3 has 15 residues. Here the CDR3 DNA reads TGTGCCAGCAGCTTGGGACTAGCGGAAACCGGGGAGCTGTTTTTT. It specifies CASSLGLAETGELFF.

The rearrangement joins TRBV9 to TRBJ2-3; 8 positions match TRBD2. V was pared by 3 bases and J by 3 bases, with 9 bases of the junction left unmatched. CDR3 length equals 16 residues. Germline CDR1 reads SGDLS; CDR2 reads YYNGEE. CDR3 sequence: CASSGGRRGATDTQYF. CDR3 nucleotides: TGTGCCAGCAGCGGGGGAAGGCGGGGGGCGACAGATACGCAGTATTTT.

This clone was observed once. The CDR3 is CASSSRQASGANVLTF. The CDR3, as DNA: TGTGCCAGTAGTTCACGACAGGCATCTGGGGCCAACGTCCTGACTTTC. V usage is TRBV19 and J usage is TRBJ2-6, with TRBD1 as a possible D gene (6 bases). V lost 5 bases, J lost 1 base, and 12 bases lay in between. Germline assignment: CDR1 LNHDA and CDR2 SQIVND (reference sequence). The CDR3 has 16 amino acids.

This chain's CDR3 is CASSLKSGGPAYEQYF. In DNA form, the CDR3 reads TGTGCCAGCAGCCTCAAGAGCGGGGGGCCCGCCTACGAGCAGTACTTC. The chain employs TRBV9 and TRBJ2-7; 9 bases line up with TRBD2. Germline values: CDR1 SGDLS, CDR2 YYNGEE. The CDR3 extends over 16 amino acids. Unmatched junction bases numbered 10, after V lost 4 bases and J lost 2 bases.

J is TRBJ2-3 and V is TRBV30; TRBD2 agrees at 11 bases. Germline CDR1 reads GTSNPN; CDR2 reads SVGIG (reference sequence). The CDR3 is made up of 14 amino acids. The V segment lost 1 base and the J segment 5 bases; nucleotides outside the gene matches: 2. CDR3: CAWSETSGEDTQYF. The CDR3 DNA reads as TGTGCCTGGAGTGAGACTAGCGGGGAAGATACGCAGTATTTT.

This chain connects TRBV27 to TRBJ1-1, with D possibly TRBD1 on 5 matching bases. The CDR3 consists of 13 residues. Germline V CDR1 and CDR2: MNHEY, SMNVEV (reference sequence). With 6 bases removed from V and 2 bases from J, the gap between germline ends came to 10 bases. The CDR3 nucleotides are TGTGCCAGCAGCGATACAGGTAACACTGAAGCTTTCTTT. Its translation is CASSDTGNTEAFF.

The genes are TRBV7-3 and TRBJ2-2; the D gene is possibly TRBD2 (5 bases). Trimming took off 3 bases at V and 3 bases at J, with 11 bases between the two ends. CDR1 is SGHTA and CDR2 is FQGTGA in the germline V gene. CDR3 length: 15 residues. CDR3 bases: TGTGCCAGCAGCTTCCGGGGTGGGCACACCGGGGAGCTGTTTTTT. Its protein product is CASSFRGGHTGELFF.

This CDR3 reads CSVGTPSEEQYF. Here the CDR3 DNA reads TGCAGCGTCGGGACTCCGAGTGAGGAGCAGTACTTC. The chain combines TRBV29-1 with TRBJ2-7; tentative D call: TRBD2 (6 bases). This CDR3 has 12 residues. From germline, CDR1 is SQVTM and CDR2 ANQGSEA. V lost 6 bases to trimming and J lost 7 bases, with 16 bases between them.

This clone was detected once. This rearrangement joins TRBV30 to TRBJ1-3; 10 bases align to TRBD1. Trimming took 3 bases from V and 8 from J; bases not matched to a gene: 7. The CDR3 runs to 14 residues. Germline V lookup: CDR1 GTSNPN, CDR2 SVGIG (reference sequence). The CDR3 DNA sequence: TGTGCCTGGAGCCCGGGACAGGGGATAGACACCATATATTTT. Translated: CAWSPGQGIDTIYF.

This CDR3 reads CASSMGTRGGGYTF. The DNA of the CDR3 is TGTGCCAGCAGTATGGGGACCCGGGGGGGAGGCTACACCTTC. V gene TRBV2 combines with J gene TRBJ1-2, with D tentatively TRBD1 (5 bases). The germline CDR1 and CDR2 sequences are SNHLY and FYNNEI. Trimming took 5 bases from V and 8 from J, leaving 18 bases between them. This CDR3 has 14 residues.

This chain joins TRBV6-5 and TRBJ1-4; TRBD1 is a possible D gene (6 bases). This CDR3 spans 15 amino acids. Between the trimmed V and J ends, which lost 5 bases and 7 bases, there was a span of 17 bases. Germline V CDR1 and CDR2: MNHEY, SVGAGI. Here the CDR3 reads CASSPKGGLSEKLFF. DNA for the CDR3: TGTGCCAGCAGTCCTAAGGGGGGGTTAAGTGAAAAACTGTTTTTT.

The chain recombines TRBV5-1 with TRBJ2-5; perhaps TRBD1 as D (8 bases). The CDR3 extends over 14 amino acids. The germline V gene encodes CDR1 SGHRS and CDR2 YFSETQ. V lost 4 bases, J lost 6 bases, and 16 bases lay in between. The CDR3 DNA follows: TGCGCCAGCAGCGTGACAGGGGAGGGAAAGACCCAGTACTTC. Translated, it gives CASSVTGEGKTQYF.

The chain recombines TRBV11-2 with TRBJ1-1, with D tentatively TRBD1 (5 bases). Trimming cost V 3 bases and J 4 bases, with 18 bases left between them. The CDR3 totals 16 residues. Germline lookup yields CDR1 SGHAT and CDR2 FQNNGV. CDR3 coding DNA: TGTGCCAGCAGCTTGACAGATATGCATGAAAGCACTGAAGCTTTCTTT. Translating it yields CASSLTDMHESTEAFF. Using reference TRBV11-2 and TRBJ1-1 for the parts outside the CDR3, the full variable domain is EAGVAQSPRYKIIEKRQSVAFWCNPISGHATLYWYQQILGQGPKLLIQFQNNGVVDDSQLPKDRFSAERLKGVDSTLKIQPAKLEDSAVYLCASSLTDMHESTEAFFGQGTRLTVV.

The chain uses TRBV6-6 and TRBJ2-1; 8 positions match TRBD1. Germline CDR1 MNHNY, CDR2 SVGAGI (reference sequence). V was clipped by 4 bases and J by 15 bases; unmatched bases: 8. The CDR3 sequence is 12 residues long. This chain's CDR3 is CASSSQDRAGFF. The CDR3 DNA reads as TGTGCCAGCAGTTCCCAGGACAGGGCGGGGTTCTTC.